The 2 T cell receptor beta chains presented below share a single source sample, sequenced in a study of early stage breast cancer tumors. This table comes from immunoSEQ multiplex PCR, and its TCRdb copy is limited to in-frame clones, with some not included. This table holds 20,000 to 25,000 clones, approximately 80% found once. Sequencing input: blood. The origin of the receptors is a person aged 55 to 70 with breast cancer.

V is TRBV2 and J is TRBJ1-5, with 9 bases matching TRBD1. CDR3 length: 14 residues. Germline V gene sequence: CDR1 SNHLY, CDR2 FYNNEI. V dropped 4 bases and J dropped 5; count of bases not matched to a gene: 3. The CDR3 DNA is TGTGCCAGCAGTGGGACAGGGGAGGATCAGCCCCAGCATTTT. Amino acids: CASSGTGEDQPQHF.

A word on this clone: One end of the junction is discordant with germline, which a read error may explain. The chain carries TRBV7-7 and TRBJ2-5; TRBD1 matches at 9 bases. The germline V gene encodes CDR1 SSHAT and CDR2 FNYEAQ (reference sequence). The CDR3 has 16 amino acids. CDR3 nucleotide sequence: TGTGCTAGCAGCCTCACAGGGGGCGGGGTCCAAGAGACCCAGTACTTC. Protein sequence: CASSLTGGGVQETQYF.